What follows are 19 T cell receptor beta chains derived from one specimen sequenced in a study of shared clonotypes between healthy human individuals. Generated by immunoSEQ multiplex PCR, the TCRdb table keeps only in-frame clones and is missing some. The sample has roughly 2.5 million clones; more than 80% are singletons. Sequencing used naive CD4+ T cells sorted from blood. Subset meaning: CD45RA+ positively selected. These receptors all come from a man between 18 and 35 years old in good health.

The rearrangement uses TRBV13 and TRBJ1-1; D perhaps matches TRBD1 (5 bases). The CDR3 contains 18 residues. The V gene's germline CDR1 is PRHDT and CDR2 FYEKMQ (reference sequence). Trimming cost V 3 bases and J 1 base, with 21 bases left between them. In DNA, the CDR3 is TGTGCCAGCAGCTTGGCCGCGCAGGGTTTGTTTTGGAACACTGAAGCTTTCTTT. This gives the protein CASSLAAQGLFWNTEAFF.

The CDR3 reads CASRGTAKISASTDTQYF. The CDR3 DNA is TGTGCCAGTAGGGGGACAGCGAAGATATCGGCTAGCACAGATACGCAGTATTTT. The chain carries TRBV19 and TRBJ2-3; 7 bases fit TRBD1. Germline CDR1 LNHDA, CDR2 SQIVND (reference sequence). The CDR3 has 18 residues. The V gene end was trimmed by 6 bases and the J gene end by 0 bases; junction bases not matched to a gene: 15.

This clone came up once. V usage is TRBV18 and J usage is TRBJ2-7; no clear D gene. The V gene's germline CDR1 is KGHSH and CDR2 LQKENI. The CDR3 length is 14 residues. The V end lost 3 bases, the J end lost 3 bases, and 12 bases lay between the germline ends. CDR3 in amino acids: CASSPGWQDYEQYF. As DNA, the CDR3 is TGTGCCAGCTCACCGGGGTGGCAGGACTACGAGCAGTACTTC.

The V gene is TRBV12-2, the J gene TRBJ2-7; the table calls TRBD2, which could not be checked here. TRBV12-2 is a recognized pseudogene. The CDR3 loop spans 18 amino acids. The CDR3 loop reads CASRFSSSGNSRSYEQYF. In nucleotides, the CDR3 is TGTGCAAGTCGCTTTTCGTCTAGCGGGAACTCACGGTCCTACGAGCAGTACTTC.

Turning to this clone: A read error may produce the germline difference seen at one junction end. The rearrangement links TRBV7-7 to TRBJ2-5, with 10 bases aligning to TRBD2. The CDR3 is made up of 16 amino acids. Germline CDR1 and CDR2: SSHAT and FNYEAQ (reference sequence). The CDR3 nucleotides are TGTGCTAGCAGCCGACGGGGGATAGCGGGAGGAGAGACCCAGTACTTC. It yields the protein CASSRRGIAGGETQYF.

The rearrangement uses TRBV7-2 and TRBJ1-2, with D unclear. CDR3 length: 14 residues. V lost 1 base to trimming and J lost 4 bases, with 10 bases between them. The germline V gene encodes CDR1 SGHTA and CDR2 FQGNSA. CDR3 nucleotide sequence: TGTGCCAGCAGCTTAGGTTTAGGATCCTATGGCTACACCTTC. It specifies CASSLGLGSYGYTF.

The CDR3 spells CASSRPEGYNEQFF. The CDR3 region has the DNA TGCGCCAGCAGCCGACCGGAGGGATACAATGAGCAGTTCTTC. The chain uses TRBV5-1 and TRBJ2-1; weak D call: TRBD2 (6 bases). Trimming left V 4 bases short and J 4 bases short, with 12 bases between. CDR3 size: 14 residues. CDR1 and CDR2 (germline): SGHRS, YFSETQ.

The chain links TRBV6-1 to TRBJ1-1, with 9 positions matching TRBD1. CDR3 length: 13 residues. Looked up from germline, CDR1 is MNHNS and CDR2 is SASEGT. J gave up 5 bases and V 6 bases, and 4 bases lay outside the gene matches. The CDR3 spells CASSMTGGTEAFF. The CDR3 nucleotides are TGTGCCAGCAGCATGACAGGGGGGACTGAAGCTTTCTTT.

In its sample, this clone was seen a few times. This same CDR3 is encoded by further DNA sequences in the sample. The CDR3 sequence is CASSRTGDSNQPQHF. The CDR3 DNA reads as TGCGCCAGCAGTCGGACAGGGGATAGCAATCAGCCCCAGCATTTT. The chain employs TRBV5-1 and TRBJ1-5; 9 positions match TRBD1. V gave up 5 bases and J gave up 0 bases; unmatched junction bases: 3. The CDR3 runs 15 residues. From germline, CDR1 is SGHRS and CDR2 YFSETQ.

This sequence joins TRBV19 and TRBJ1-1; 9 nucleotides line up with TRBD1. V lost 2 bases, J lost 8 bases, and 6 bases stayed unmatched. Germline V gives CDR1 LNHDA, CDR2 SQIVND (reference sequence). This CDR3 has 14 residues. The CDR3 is CASSIRDRASEAFF. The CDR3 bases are TGTGCCAGTAGTATAAGGGACAGGGCGTCCGAAGCTTTCTTT.

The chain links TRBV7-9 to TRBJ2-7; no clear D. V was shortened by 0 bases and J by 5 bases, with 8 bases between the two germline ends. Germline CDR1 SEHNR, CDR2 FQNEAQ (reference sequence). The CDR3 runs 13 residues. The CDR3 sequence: CASSLATGNEQYF. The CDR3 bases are TGTGCCAGCAGCTTAGCTACGGGCAACGAGCAGTACTTC. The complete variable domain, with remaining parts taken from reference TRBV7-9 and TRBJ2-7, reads DTGVSQNPRHKITKRGQNVTFRCDPISEHNRLYWYRQTLGQGPEFLTYFQNEAQLEKSRLLSDRFSAERPKGSFSTLEIQRTEQGDSAMYLCASSLATGNEQYFGPGTRLTVT.

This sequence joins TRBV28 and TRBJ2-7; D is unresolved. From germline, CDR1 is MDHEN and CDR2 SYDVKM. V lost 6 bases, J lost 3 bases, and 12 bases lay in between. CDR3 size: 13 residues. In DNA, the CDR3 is TGTGCCAGCAGGGGCCAAGATTTCTACGAGCAGTACTTC. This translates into CASRGQDFYEQYF.

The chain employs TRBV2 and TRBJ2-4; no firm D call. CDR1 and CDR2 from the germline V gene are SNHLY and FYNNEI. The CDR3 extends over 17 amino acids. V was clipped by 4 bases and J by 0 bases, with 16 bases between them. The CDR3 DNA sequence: TGTGCCAGCAGTGGACTCTTCACCACTTCAGCCAAAAACATTCAGTACTTC. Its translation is CASSGLFTTSAKNIQYF.

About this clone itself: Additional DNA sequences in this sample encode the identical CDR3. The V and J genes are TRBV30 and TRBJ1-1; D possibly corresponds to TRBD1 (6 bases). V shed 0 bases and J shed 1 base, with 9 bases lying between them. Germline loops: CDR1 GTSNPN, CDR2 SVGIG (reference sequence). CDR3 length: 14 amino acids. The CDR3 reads CAWSVGRGNTEAFF. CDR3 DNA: TGTGCCTGGAGTGTAGGCAGGGGGAACACTGAAGCTTTCTTT.

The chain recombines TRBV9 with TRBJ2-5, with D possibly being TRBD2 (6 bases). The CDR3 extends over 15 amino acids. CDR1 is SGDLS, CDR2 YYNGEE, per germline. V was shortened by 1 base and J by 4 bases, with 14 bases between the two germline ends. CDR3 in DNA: TGTGCCAGCAGCGTATTCGGGGGAGAAGTAGAGACCCAGTACTTC. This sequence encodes CASSVFGGEVETQYF.

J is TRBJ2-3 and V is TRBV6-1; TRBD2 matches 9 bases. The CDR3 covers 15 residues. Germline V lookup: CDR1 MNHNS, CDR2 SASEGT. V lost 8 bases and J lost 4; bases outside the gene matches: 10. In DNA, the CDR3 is TGTGCCAGCCGCCTAGGGGCGGGAGGGGCAGATACGCAGTATTTT. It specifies CASRLGAGGADTQYF.

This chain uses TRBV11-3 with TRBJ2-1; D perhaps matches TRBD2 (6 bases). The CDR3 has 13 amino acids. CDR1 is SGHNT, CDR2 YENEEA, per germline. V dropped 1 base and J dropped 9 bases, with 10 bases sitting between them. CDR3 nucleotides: TGTGCCAGCAGCTTAGGGCGGGAAGGTGAGCAGTTCTTC. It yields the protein CASSLGREGEQFF.

CDR3 bases: TGTGCCAGCAGCCCAGAGCCGGGACTAGCCGCCTACGAGCAGTACTTC. This gives the protein CASSPEPGLAAYEQYF. The rearrangement joins TRBV5-5 to TRBJ2-7; 9 positions agree with TRBD2. The CDR3 is 16 residues long. Trimming took 4 bases from V and 2 from J; bases not matched to a gene: 10. Germline lookup yields CDR1 SGHKS and CDR2 YYEKEE (reference sequence). The full variable domain, completed using reference TRBV5-5 and TRBJ2-7, is DAGVTQSPTHLIKTRGQQVTLRCSPISGHKSVSWYQQVLGQGPQFIFQYYEKEERGRGNFPDRFSARQFPNYSSELNVNALLLGDSALYLCASSPEPGLAAYEQYFGPGTRLTVT.

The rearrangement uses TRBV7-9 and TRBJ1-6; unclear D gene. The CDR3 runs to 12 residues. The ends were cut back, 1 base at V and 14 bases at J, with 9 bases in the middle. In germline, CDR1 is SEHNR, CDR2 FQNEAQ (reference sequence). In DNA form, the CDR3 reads TGTGCCAGCAGCTTAGGGCGTCAAGCCCTCCACTTT. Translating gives CASSLGRQALHF.